Reported below is one T cell receptor (beta chain). Its antigen is unknown. The data originate from a study of tumor-infiltrating lymphocytes in primary liver carcinoma. Study context: Staging of the tumors gave T1-T3 N0M0, with widths of about 4.2 to 11 cm.

Constant-region priming of approximately 500 ng total RNA yielded TCR beta cDNA. Slightly modified ARM-PCR with three nested multiplex PCR rounds yielded TCR beta libraries. For around 9 cycles apiece, the opening two PCR rounds ran with TRBV1-TRBV30 forward primers and a C-beta reverse primer. TCRdb passed the multiplex PCR reads through MiXCR, listing each CDR3 protein once. The table has more than 95,000 distinct CDR3 sequences, 80% to 85% seen once. The V end lost 5 bases, the J end lost 12 bases, and 19 bases lay between the germline ends. CDR3 length: 14 amino acids. Germline CDR1 and CDR2: SEHNR and FQNEAQ (reference sequence). Findings and limits, study-wide: The 250 largest clones made up significantly more of tumor than blood repertoires (p = 0.039). Overlap in tumor-adjacent and tumor-blood pairs fell below that of tumor region pairs.

From unsorted bulk tissue weighing about 18-30 mg, DNA and RNA were co-extracted. Patients carried chronic HBV infection without prior treatment. The receptor's source is a middle-aged man with primary liver carcinoma and hepatitis B virus infection. The sequencing input was liver tumor tissue from sampling region 3. Documented subset: tumor region T3, left-lateral pole. This chain links TRBV7-9 with TRBJ1-4; D perhaps matches TRBD1 (5 bases). The CDR3 region has the DNA TGTGCCAGCAGCCTCGAGGTACTGGGGGTTGAACTGTTTTTT. Translation gives CASSLEVLGVELFF.